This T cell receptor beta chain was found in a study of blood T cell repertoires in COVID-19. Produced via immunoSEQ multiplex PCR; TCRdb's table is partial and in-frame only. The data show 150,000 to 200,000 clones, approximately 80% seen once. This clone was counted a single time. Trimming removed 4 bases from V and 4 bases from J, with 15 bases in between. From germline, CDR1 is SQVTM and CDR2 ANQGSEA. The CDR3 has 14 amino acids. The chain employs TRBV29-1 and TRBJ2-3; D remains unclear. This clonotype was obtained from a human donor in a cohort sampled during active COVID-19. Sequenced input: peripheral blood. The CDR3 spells CSVGLGWNSDTQYF. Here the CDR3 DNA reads TGCAGCGTTGGGCTAGGTTGGAACTCAGATACGCAGTATTTT.